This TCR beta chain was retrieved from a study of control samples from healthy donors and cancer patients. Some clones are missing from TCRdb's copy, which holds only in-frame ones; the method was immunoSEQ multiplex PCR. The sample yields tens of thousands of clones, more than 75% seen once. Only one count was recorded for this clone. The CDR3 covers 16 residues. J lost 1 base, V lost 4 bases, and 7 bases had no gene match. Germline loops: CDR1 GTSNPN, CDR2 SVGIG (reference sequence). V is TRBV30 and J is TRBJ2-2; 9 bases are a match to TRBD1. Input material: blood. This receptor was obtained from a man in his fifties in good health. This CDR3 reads CAWTNGTGLNTGELFF. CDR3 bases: TGTGCCTGGACCAATGGGACAGGGTTGAACACCGGGGAGCTGTTTTTT.